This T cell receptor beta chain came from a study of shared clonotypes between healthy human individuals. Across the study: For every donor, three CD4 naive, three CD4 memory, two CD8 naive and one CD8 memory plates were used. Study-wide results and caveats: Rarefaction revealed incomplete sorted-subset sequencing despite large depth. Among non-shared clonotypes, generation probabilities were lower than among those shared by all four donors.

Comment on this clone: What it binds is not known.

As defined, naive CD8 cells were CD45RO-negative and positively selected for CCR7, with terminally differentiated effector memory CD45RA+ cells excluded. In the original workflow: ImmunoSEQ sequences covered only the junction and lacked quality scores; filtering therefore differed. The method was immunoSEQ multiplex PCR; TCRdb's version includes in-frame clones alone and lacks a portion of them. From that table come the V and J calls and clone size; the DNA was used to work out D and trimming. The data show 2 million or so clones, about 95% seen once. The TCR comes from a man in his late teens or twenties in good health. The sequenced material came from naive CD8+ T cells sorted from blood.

The DNA for the CDR3 is TGTGCCTGGAGTGTTATACTACCCAAGGGCACTGAAGCTTTCTTT. Translating gives CAWSVILPKGTEAFF. This sequence joins TRBV30 and TRBJ1-1; D is uncertain. Germline CDR1 GTSNPN, CDR2 SVGIG (reference sequence). CDR3 length: 15 residues. Deletions cut 0 bases from V and 4 bases from J, with 15 bases between.